What follows describes a single T cell receptor (beta chain). Its antigen is not yet known. Qualities for individual bases were not recorded, and no much larger clone is one base off. The V end gives up 3 bases and the J end 5 bases, leaving 4 bases in the junction not matched to a gene. From cysteine to phenylalanine, the CDR3 is 14 amino acids long. Only the CDR3 portion is preserved as DNA: 42 bases, with reading frame beginning at the first base. CDR1 is given as LGHNA and CDR2 as YSLEER, both from the germline V gene. The sample originates from a study of identifying expanded T cells in peripheral blood (dated by TCRdb to between 2017 and 2020). Notes on the research overall: Technical replicates were generated by sequencing separate aliquots of the same genomic DNA pool, with four replicates compared pairwise. The study at large found these results: Between technical replicates the binomial model flagged approximately 1.2 differentially abundant clones, whereas over roughly two weeks the binomial model flagged about 15 and over about four weeks 19 to 20. The authors expected that biological variance in healthy repertoires might rise further over much longer intervals, such as months to years. Variance in clone template counts between approximately two-week samples significantly increased with total template count across all healthy donors. Across all healthy-donor time intervals, the beta-binomial model significantly lowered both the number of clones called differentially abundant and the false-positive rate.

During the collection period, no immune events, such as infections, were documented for the healthy donors. To calibrate time-dependent variance in a beta-binomial model of T-cell clone differential abundance, blood repertoires from healthy donors were used as a training cohort. The training cohort included around ten healthy donors, of whom 3 were female and 7 were male. Donor ages ranged from about 29 to 70 years, with an average of roughly 46 years. Whole blood, obtained from a commercial supplier, was collected from each healthy donor at three time points spaced approximately two weeks apart. For immunosequencing, genomic DNA was extracted from unsorted whole blood. TCRbeta CDR3 regions were profiled with the immunoSEQ Assay using bias-controlled multiplex PCR amplification of genomic DNA. As for how the authors treated the data: The absolute abundance of each unique TCRbeta CDR3 region was quantified after sequences were collapsed and filtered. Differential abundance was tested with a binomial (Fisher-equivalent) model and with a beta-binomial model adding time-dependent variance fitted from healthy donors. Any clone with fewer than 5 combined templates was excluded, and a clone was called differentially abundant if its Benjamini-Hochberg FDR was below 0.01. In the beta-binomial model, variance was expressed as a function of the total template count across the two samples, in the form v = (b*log(k)+a)^2. As stored in TCRdb, this immuneACCESS dataset retains in-frame rearrangements with V and J assigned. A fraction of the clones does not appear; measured against another copy, unresolved V genes explain less than half of the discrepancy, and the remainder lacks a known reason. The V and J calls and clone size are taken from that table; D and trimming were inferred from the DNA. This sample comprises some 100,000 clones, around 85% of them detected only once. About 18% of the sample lies in the top ten.

This receptor was taken from a person between 18 and 70 years old in good health. Sequencing was done on a sample of blood. Here the chain combines TRBV4-3 and TRBJ2-5, with 9 central nucleotides matching TRBD1. The DNA reads as follows: TGCGCCAGCAGCCAGGGACAGGGAGGCGAGACCCAGTACTTC. This codes for CASSQGQGGETQYF.